A selection of T cell receptor beta chains follows, all from one sample in a study of blood T cell repertoires in COVID-19. Sequenced by immunoSEQ multiplex PCR; TCRdb stores in-frame clones only, minus some. The table has 350,000 to 550,000 clones, approximately 90% seen once; the top ten hold around 1.1%. The sample consisted of PBMCs or T cells enriched from blood (not recorded which). Receptors were obtained from a man aged 30 to 39 who had recovered from COVID-19. Both conserved end residues are part of each CDR3. D genes are given only for firm matches. Expanded clones get a size class; other rows say once, few or many, or leave the size out.

TGTGCCAGCAGAGGGGCCAGCACAGATACGCAGTATTTT CASRGASTDTQYF TRBJ2-3 . . TRBV6-5
TGTGCCACCAGTCAGCGGGGAAAACCCACAGATACGCAGTATTTT CATSQRGKPTDTQYF TRBJ2-3 TRBD2 . TRBV24-1
TGTGCCATCAGTGAGAATGTCTGGGGCGCGAGGACTGAAGCTTTCTTT CAISENVWGARTEAFF TRBJ1-1 . . TRBV10-3
TGTGCCAGCAGCCCCCAAACAGCAAACTACGAGCAGTACTTC CASSPQTANYEQYF TRBJ2-7 . . TRBV11-2
TGTGCCAGCAGCCTGCGACGGGCAACTAATGAAAAACTGTTTTTT CASSLRRATNEKLFF TRBJ1-4 . . TRBV11-2
TGTGCCAGCAGCCAAGAGGGAGGGGCGAGCTACACCTTC CASSQEGGASYTF TRBJ1-2 . few TRBV11-1
TGTGCCAGCAGTTTTACCCGGGACATCCACTCTGGAAACACCATATATTTT CASSFTRDIHSGNTIYF TRBJ1-3 . . TRBV28
TGTGCCAGCAGTCCACAGGGATTCCACGAGCAGTACTTC CASSPQGFHEQYF TRBJ2-7 . . TRBV27
TGTGCCAGCAGCTTAATCCGGAGAGTGAACACTGAAGCTTTCTTT CASSLIRRVNTEAFF TRBJ1-1 . . TRBV7-9
TGCGCCAGCAGCTTGATGGTAGCGGGAGGCGAGACCCAGTACTTC CASSLMVAGGETQYF TRBJ2-5 TRBD2 . TRBV5-1
TGTGCCATCAGTGTTGGCAGCTACGAGCAGTACTTC CAISVGSYEQYF TRBJ2-7 . . TRBV10-3
TGTGCCAGTAACCCATTTTCGGGCACTGAAGCTTTCTTT CASNPFSGTEAFF TRBJ1-1 . . TRBV19
TGTGCCAGCACCTCAACGACAGGGGCGAACTCCTATGGCTACACCTTC CASTSTTGANSYGYTF TRBJ1-2 TRBD1 once TRBV14
TGTGCCTGGACGCTAGCGGGAGGCGACTACAATGAGCAGTTCTTC CAWTLAGGDYNEQFF TRBJ2-1 TRBD2 once TRBV30
TGCGCCAGCAGCCAAGAGCCTGGGGCAAGAGTTTCCTACGAGCAGTACTTC CASSQEPGARVSYEQYF TRBJ2-7 . . TRBV4-1
TGTGCCACCAGCAGAGAAACAGGGGGCAGTCAGCCCCAGCATTTT CATSRETGGSQPQHF TRBJ1-5 TRBD1 . TRBV15
TGCGCCAGCACAGAACTAGCGGGAGTCAATGAGCAGTTCTTC CASTELAGVNEQFF TRBJ2-1 TRBD2 . TRBV4-1
TGTGCCAGCAGCCAAGAGGTAGCGGGCTCCTACGAGCAGTACTTC CASSQEVAGSYEQYF TRBJ2-7 TRBD2 many TRBV4-2
TGTGCCAGCAGTCTGCAGTTCCAAGAGACCCAGTACTTC CASSLQFQETQYF TRBJ2-5 . . TRBV2
TGTGCCAGCAGTTTACGGGGTAGTAGGACTGATTACACGGGTGAGCAGTTCTTC CASSLRGSRTDYTGEQFF TRBJ2-1 . . TRBV28
TGTGCCAGCAGCTTGCCGGGTGCGGCAGTCTATGGCTACACCTTC CASSLPGAAVYGYTF TRBJ1-2 . . TRBV5-8
TGCGCCAGCAGCTCATCCGGGACTAGCGGGAGGGTTGGCGAGCAGTTCTTC CASSSSGTSGRVGEQFF TRBJ2-1 TRBD2 few TRBV5-1
TGCGCCAGCAGCCAACAGGGGAGTGAATTCACTGAAGCTTTCTTT CASSQQGSEFTEAFF TRBJ1-1 TRBD1 . TRBV5-1
TGTGCCAGCAGCACCCCGGGACAGAGTCACTATGGCTACACCTTC CASSTPGQSHYGYTF TRBJ1-2 TRBD1 . TRBV5-6
TGTGCCTCCAGGAGGTATCCGGGCAATCAGCCCCAGCATTTT CASRRYPGNQPQHF TRBJ1-5 . . TRBV6-5
TGCGCCAGCAGCTCAGGGACAGGGCTAGATACGCAGTATTTT CASSSGTGLDTQYF TRBJ2-3 TRBD1 . TRBV5-1
TGTGCCAGCAGCCCCCCGGCAAGCGGGGGCCGTGAGACCCAGTACTTC CASSPPASGGRETQYF TRBJ2-5 TRBD2 . TRBV3-1/TRBV3-2
TGTGCCAGTAGTAAGGACGGGACAGGGAGGTACGAGCAGTACTTC CASSKDGTGRYEQYF TRBJ2-7 TRBD1 . TRBV19
TGTGCCAGCAGACACAGGGGGAGCTCCTACAATGAGCAGTTCTTC CASRHRGSSYNEQFF TRBJ2-1 TRBD1 once TRBV3-1/TRBV3-2
TGCAGTGCTAGTATCACAGCACGAAGTGAAAAACTGTTTTTT CSASITARSEKLFF TRBJ1-4 . . TRBV20-1
TGCGCCAGCAGTGGAGTCTACTCTGGCGAGCAGTACTTC CASSGVYSGEQYF TRBJ2-7 . . TRBV10-1
TGTGCCAGCAGTTTAGGAGTATGGCAGGGGGCTGACACCGGGGAGCTGTTTTTT CASSLGVWQGADTGELFF TRBJ2-2 TRBD1 . TRBV28
TGTGCCGGCGGGGTCTGGGGTTCACCCCTCCACTTT CAGGVWGSPLHF TRBJ1-6 . . TRBV7-9
TGTGCCAGCAAAGCAGGACTAGCGGGAGGGGATGAGCAGTTCTTC CASKAGLAGGDEQFF TRBJ2-1 TRBD2 . TRBV2
TGTGCCAGCAGTTTATGGGGCGACGGGGGCAATCAGCCCCAGCATTTT CASSLWGDGGNQPQHF TRBJ1-5 . once TRBV28
TGTGCCAGCGAGACAGGGCCCTATAATTCACCCCTCCACTTT CASETGPYNSPLHF TRBJ1-6 TRBD1 . TRBV6-5
TGTGCCAGCAGCCCTAAGGGCGGGCAAGCTTTCTTT CASSPKGGQAFF TRBJ1-1 . . TRBV5-4
TGTGCCAGCTCACTGCGGGACAGCGGCTTCTACAATGAGCAGTTCTTC CASSLRDSGFYNEQFF TRBJ2-1 . . TRBV18
TGTGCCAGCAGTCCCCCCTTAGAGACCCAGTACTTC CASSPPLETQYF TRBJ2-5 . . TRBV12-3/TRBV12-4
TGCGCCAGCAGCTATGGCGCGAGCGAAACAGATACGCAGTATTTT CASSYGASETDTQYF TRBJ2-3 . . TRBV5-1
TGTGCCAGCAGCTTAGTCGAGAGTCATCAGCCCCAGCATTTT CASSLVESHQPQHF TRBJ1-5 . . TRBV7-8
TGTGCCAGCAGCCCCGGAGGGGCGGCAGATACGCAGTATTTT CASSPGGAADTQYF TRBJ2-3 . . TRBV7-9
TGCAGCGTTCGGAGGGCGGAGGAGCAGTTCTTC CSVRRAEEQFF TRBJ2-1 . . TRBV29-1
TGTGCCAGCAGGCCCGGCCTAGCGGAGGCCTACGAGCAGTACTTC CASRPGLAEAYEQYF TRBJ2-7 TRBD2 . TRBV5-5
TGTGCCAGCAAGACTAGCGGGACTAGCACAGATACGCAGTATTTT CASKTSGTSTDTQYF TRBJ2-3 TRBD2 . TRBV28
TGTGCATGTTCCCTGCCGGGAACTGAAGCTTTCTTT CACSLPGTEAFF TRBJ1-1 . . TRBV12-3/TRBV12-4
TGCGCCAGCAATCCGGACAGGGAGAACACTGAAGCTTTCTTT CASNPDRENTEAFF TRBJ1-1 TRBD1 . TRBV10-1
TGTGCCAGCAGTTTAGGTAGAGACTATGGCTACACCTTC CASSLGRDYGYTF TRBJ1-2 . many TRBV28
TGCAGCGCGGACAGGGTTGGGGGGACCCAGTACTTC CSADRVGGTQYF TRBJ2-5 TRBD1 once TRBV29-1
TGTGCCAGTTCACGCGACTTATACGAGCAGTACTTC CASSRDLYEQYF TRBJ2-7 . . TRBV19
TGTGCCAGCAGTTTATCGGCAGGGCCCGGTGGGGAGCAGTACTTC CASSLSAGPGGEQYF TRBJ2-7 . once TRBV27
TGCGCCAGCAGCAGCCCTAGCGGGAGCTCCTACAATGAGCAGTTCTTC CASSSPSGSSYNEQFF TRBJ2-1 TRBD2 . TRBV5-1
TGTGCCACCAGGTTGAGGCAGGGGTATCAGCCCCAGCATTTT CATRLRQGYQPQHF TRBJ1-5 . . TRBV15
TGTGCCAGCTCACCATTCGAGGACACTGAAGCTTTCTTT CASSPFEDTEAFF TRBJ1-1 . . TRBV18
TGTGCCAGCAGCCAGGGACAGGATGGCATTCAGTACTTC CASSQGQDGIQYF TRBJ2-4 TRBD1 . TRBV7-9